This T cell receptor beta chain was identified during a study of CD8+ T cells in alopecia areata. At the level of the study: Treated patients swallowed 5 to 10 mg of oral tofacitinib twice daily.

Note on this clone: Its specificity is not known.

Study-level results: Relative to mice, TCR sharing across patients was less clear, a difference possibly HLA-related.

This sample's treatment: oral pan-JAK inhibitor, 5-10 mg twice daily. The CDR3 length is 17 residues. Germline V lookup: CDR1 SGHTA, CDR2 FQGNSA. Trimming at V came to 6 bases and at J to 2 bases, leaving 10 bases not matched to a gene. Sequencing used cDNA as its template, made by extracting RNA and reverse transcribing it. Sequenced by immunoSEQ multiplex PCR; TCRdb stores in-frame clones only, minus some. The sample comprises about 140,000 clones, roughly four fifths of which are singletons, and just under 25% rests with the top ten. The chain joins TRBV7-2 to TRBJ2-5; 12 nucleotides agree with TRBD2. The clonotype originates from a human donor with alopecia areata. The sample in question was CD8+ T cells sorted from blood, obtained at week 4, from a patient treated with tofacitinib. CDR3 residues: CASSRSTGLAGQETQYF. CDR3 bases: TGTGCCAGCAGTCGGAGCACCGGACTAGCGGGGCAAGAGACCCAGTACTTC.